This T cell receptor beta chain is drawn from a study of cytomegalovirus exposure and HLA in healthy donors (dated by TCRdb to 2017 to 2019). Broadly, across the study: In an earlier analysis of approximately 640 of the donors, 250 to 350 Gb of sequence data and 95 million to 130 million unique TCR beta sequences from 150 million to 200 million T cells were reported. To predict cytomegalovirus infection status, the study combined high-throughput TCR immunosequencing, statistical association of individual TCRs with disease status, and machine learning. The number of donors typed differed by locus, with about 620-630 for A, B, C, DRB1 and DQB1, over 500 for DQA1, about 610 for DPA1, and some 470 for DPB1. A later analysis re-examined previously published TCR beta repertoires from about 700 donors and added high-resolution HLA genotyping to investigate patterns of TCR occurrence. HLA typing covered class I and class II loci at four-digit resolution. Around 320 gigabases of sequencing data and tens of millions of unique TCR sequences were included in an early release covering several hundred HLA-typed donors. Among the approximately 400 genotyped donors, approximately 76% belonged to the genetic ancestry cluster associated with self-reported Caucasian donors. The study aimed to test whether signatures of past pathogen exposure could be identified by cataloging public T cell receptors. The study profiled the T cell repertoires of 500 to 800 subjects by immunosequencing and related them to cytomegalovirus serostatus. On average, 235,054 unique TCR beta nucleotide sequences were sequenced per donor among a few hundred genotyped donors of the cohort, with roughly 20% of those sequences being non-productive. Roughly 5 DR-DQ haplotypes were handled as single units for association and clustering because linkage in the cohort was strong. In a later genetic analysis, genome-wide SNP genotypes for about 55% of the roughly 700 donors were used, and that subset was treated as a discovery cohort. An earlier analysis of several hundred of the donors applied high-throughput TCR beta sequencing to assess whether each TCR beta V gene segment acted as functional or pseudogenic. Rather than drawing on any new phenotypic data, the later analysis identified candidate immune exposures from TCR beta sequences and the way those sequences occurred across donors. Donor age, sex, ethnicity and CMV serostatus were compiled alongside the repertoire data. All discovery cohort repertoires had been generated on a single sequencing platform. Along with the roughly 700-subject first cohort, a separate validation cohort of approximately 110 different subjects was used. General findings and caveats noted by the study authors: Most TCR sequences were observed very rarely across donors, whereas some public TCRs were present in many individuals. A further reported finding was that TCR beta sequences accurately predicted the HLA-A and HLA-B alleles for most subjects in the first cohort. The earlier analysis of 587 of the donors excluded 15 to 20 rarely observed V segments, including chromosome 9 orphons, because counts were too low. HLA typing was unavailable for some donors at each locus, so association tests used only the typed subset. The only immune exposure information available for the cohort was CMV serostatus. A later analysis found that TCR association rates varied across HLA loci, with DRB1 alleles showing the most associated TCRs and HLA-C alleles the fewest. A few of the identified cytomegalovirus-associated TCR beta chains were confirmed in vitro to be specific for cytomegalovirus antigens. The classifier was reported to diagnose cytomegalovirus status with high specificity and sensitivity in both the original and validation cohorts. In an earlier analysis of some 640 of the donors, most TCR beta V segments were observed in productive rearrangements about 90% or about 30% of the time, broadly matching IMGT annotations. In a later genetic analysis, fewer N-insertions in productive TCRs were reported among donors in an Asian-associated ancestry cluster than the approximately 630-donor mean. Strong co-occurrence of HLA alleles, especially DR and DQ, made assigning TCR associations to individual alleles difficult. Compared with equally common non-associated chains, HLA-associated TCR beta chains in a later analysis were more clonally expanded and had lower generation probabilities. Correlated functional status among segregating V segments might be attributable to linkage disequilibrium, but an unknown experimental factor could not be ruled out. A later analysis reported that several top co-occurrence clusters appeared linked to parvovirus B19, influenza, CMV and Epstein-Barr virus. Sequencing depth was assumed to be roughly uniform across donors in the presence/absence analyses, though that assumption may not hold. An association between a missense DCLRE1C variant and V-gene and J-gene trimming of TCR beta chains was found in a later genetic analysis and replicated in an independent cohort. In the study, 164 TCR beta chains were listed as associated with cytomegalovirus. It was suggested by the authors that the approach could potentially be generalized to other disease states and immunological phenotypes. The sequencing pipeline was judged likely to have produced a cluster of highly shared sequence variants as a technical artifact. In a later analysis, most CMV-associated TCR beta chains were found to appear HLA-restricted, with HLA associations seemingly driven largely by CMV exposure. In a later analysis, around 15,000 TCR beta sequences were associated with specific HLA alleles at a false discovery rate of 0.05. In this cohort, only TCR beta chains were sequenced, and detectable features were limited by the absence of alpha or paired-chain data.

Comments on this clone: Its antigen target is currently unknown. The sample holds no much larger clone one base away, and base qualities are not on file.

To prepare the library, the immunoSEQ multiplex PCR assay was applied. For the multiplex PCR, a mixture combining 60 forward primers for TCR Vbeta segments and 13 reverse primers for TCR Jbeta segments was used. The CDR3 region of rearranged TCR beta genes was amplified from genomic DNA by a multiplex PCR assay. The Illumina HiSeq System was used to sequence the amplified TCR beta libraries as 87-base-pair reads. From the authors' description of their analysis: A later analysis tallied some 79 million unique TCR beta chains across the 700 or so repertoires, and about 10 million of those chains were shared by two or more donors. A nearest-neighbor algorithm error-corrected the raw reads and collapsed the reads into unique sequences, merging closely related sequences to remove PCR and sequencing errors. Alignment of CDR3 sequences to IMGT reference sequences was used to assign V, D and J gene segments. Each retained sequence needed at least a six-nucleotide match to both a V gene segment and a J gene segment. A rearrangement was called productive if the CDR3 had no stop codons and remained in frame with V and J, and every other rearrangement was called non-productive. Following IMGT convention, CDR3 was defined as the stretch from the second conserved V-encoded cysteine up to the conserved J-encoded phenylalanine. The earlier analysis of about 640 of the donors excluded any sequence lacking an unambiguous match to a single V gene segment. In an earlier analysis of some 590 of the donors, a V segment was called functional when productive rearrangements were above 56.7%, and segregating when the standard deviation between donors exceeded 5%. To diagnose cytomegalovirus status from the catalog of TCR beta chain sequences, a statistical classification framework was built. V and J gene assignment, in a later analysis, came from comparing TCR nucleotide sequences with IMGT/GENE-DB human TR gene sequences. A later analysis assigned CDR3 sequences and most-parsimonious VDJ recombination scenarios with the TCRdist pipeline. In a later analysis, every TCR beta chain was defined by the combination of its CDR3 amino acid sequence and its V-gene family, and reads without a unique V-gene family were dropped. In a later analysis, several hundred highly shared, low-generation-probability nucleotide sequences were removed to address suspected cross-contamination and a sequencing artifact. For each public chain, a later analysis derived a clonal expansion index from normalized ranks of inferred template counts within each repertoire. In a later analysis, generation probabilities were computed with a VDJ recombination model fitted to out-of-frame rearrangements, and the resulting probabilities were checked against IGoR. In a later analysis, TCR-TCR, TCR-HLA and TCR-CMV co-occurrence was scored with hypergeometric tests, and a repertoire-size bias correction was applied to TCR pairs. To estimate false discovery rates, a later analysis permuted the HLA or CMV assignments 20 times. In a later analysis, co-occurring TCRs were grouped using DBSCAN, and TCRdist sequence similarity was added for clustering within HLA-allele-positive subsets. Repertoires with fewer than 30,000 or more than 120,000 public chains were left out of co-occurrence clustering, as were five repertoires with anomalous nucleotide sharing. This immuneACCESS table, as held by TCRdb, lists in-frame sequences with V and J called but not all clones. Of the missing ones, under half trace to an unresolved V gene in checked studies; the others have no known cause. The DNA gave D and trimming, while V, J and clone size come from that table. This sample is represented by roughly 150,000 clones; 70% to 90% of them were singletons. Roughly 4% of the sample is taken by the ten largest.

The cohort was made up of several hundred healthy bone marrow donors. All cohort members were sampled while nominally healthy, although unrecorded immune exposures were likely present. The donor was CMV seropositive and was included in the group of 290 or so seropositive cohort members. A peripheral blood sample was collected from each donor, and TCR beta sequencing was performed on peripheral blood mononuclear cells. The Qiagen DNeasy Blood Extraction Kit was used to extract genomic DNA from the blood cell samples. Sequencing was performed on PBMCs. The sequence derives from a middle-aged woman in good health and CMV-seropositive.

The DNA is TGTGCCAGCAGCTTAGCCCCGACCACTAAAGTTTGGGCGAACACCGGGGAGCTGTTTTTT. Translated, this gives CASSLAPTTKVWANTGELFF. The rearrangement joined TRBV13 to TRBJ2-2, with an unclear D gene assignment. CDR1 PRHDT and CDR2 FYEKMQ are derived from the germline V gene (reference sequence). V drops 1 base and J drops 0 bases, leaving 21 bases in between. CDR3 length: 20 amino acids, cysteine to phenylalanine. Of the read, only the CDR3 DNA is kept; its 60 bases are in frame from base 1.